These 18 T cell receptor beta chains originate from one sample sequenced in a study of T cell responses to AZD1222 COVID-19 vaccine. Measured with immunoSEQ multiplex PCR; TCRdb has only the in-frame clones, and not every one. This sample yields 120,000 to 150,000 clones, of which about nine tenths are seen a single time; less than 15% belongs to the top ten. The source material was peripheral blood, sampled on day 0 of AZD1222 vaccination. Source of these receptors: an adult in good health.

The chain links TRBV9 to TRBJ1-3, with D possibly TRBD1 on 5 matching bases. The CDR3 sequence is 16 residues long. Looked up from germline, CDR1 is SGDLS and CDR2 is YYNGEE. V shed 4 bases and J shed 3 bases, with 17 bases lying between them. The CDR3 DNA follows: TGTGCCAGCAGCCGGATGGAGCAGGGTGGTGGAAACACCATATATTTT. Its translation is CASSRMEQGGGNTIYF.

This chain's CDR3 is CSGIGGTTGELFF. Here the CDR3 DNA reads TGCAGTGGAATTGGGGGGACCACCGGGGAGCTGTTTTTT. This chain uses TRBV29-1 with TRBJ2-2, with a tentative D call TRBD2 (6 bases). The CDR3 is 13 residues long. CDR1 and CDR2 (germline): SQVTM, ANQGSEA.

This sequence joins TRBV7-2 and TRBJ2-7, with a tentative D call TRBD1 (5 bases). The V end lost 2 bases, the J end lost 3 bases, and 23 bases lay between the germline ends. Germline CDR1 SGHTA, CDR2 FQGNSA. This CDR3 comprises 18 residues. The CDR3 spells CASSLQSTGVGMSYEQYF. The CDR3 DNA reads TGTGCCAGCAGCTTACAATCTACAGGCGTTGGCATGAGCTACGAGCAGTACTTC.

This clone was recorded a few times. The chain is built from TRBV7-9 and TRBJ1-2, with TRBD1 matching 7 bases. CDR3 length equals 16 residues. The V segment lost 2 bases and the J segment 5 bases; nucleotides outside the gene matches: 11. The germline V gene has CDR1 SEHNR and CDR2 FQNEAQ (reference sequence). CDR3 in amino acids: CASSLTKAPGGYGYTF. For the CDR3, the DNA is TGTGCCAGCAGCTTAACGAAAGCACCAGGGGGTTATGGCTACACCTTC.

In DNA form, the CDR3 reads TGCGCCAGCAGCCAAGTGGAAAGGGGAGATACGCAGTATTTT. As protein: CASSQVERGDTQYF. V and J are TRBV4-1 and TRBJ2-3, with TRBD1 as a possible D gene (5 bases). The germline V gene has CDR1 MGHRA and CDR2 YSYEKL. The CDR3 runs to 14 residues. V dropped 1 base and J dropped 5 bases, with 10 bases sitting between them.

The J gene is TRBJ2-3, the V gene TRBV24-1; D not resolved. The CDR3 has 13 residues. Trimming stripped 7 bases from V and 0 bases from J, with 7 bases between. Germline V gives CDR1 KGHDR, CDR2 SFDVKD. CDR3: CATSSTSTDTQYF. CDR3 coding DNA: TGTGCCACCAGCTCAACTAGCACAGATACGCAGTATTTT.

The rearrangement joins TRBV7-2 to TRBJ2-7; 11 nucleotides match TRBD2. With V trimmed by 5 bases and J by 2 bases, 5 bases remained unmatched. CDR3 size: 15 residues. In germline, CDR1 is SGHTA, CDR2 FQGNSA. The CDR3 DNA reads as TGTGCCAGCAGCCCACAGACTAGCGGGGCCTACGAGCAGTACTTC. This gives the protein CASSPQTSGAYEQYF.

Here the CDR3 reads CASSQASGAGDTEAFF. The CDR3 nucleotides read TGTGCCAGCAGCCAAGCCTCAGGGGCAGGGGACACTGAAGCTTTCTTT. V is TRBV3-1 (or the pseudogene TRBV3-2) and J is TRBJ1-1, with D maybe TRBD1 (6 bases). Germline V gene lookup returns CDR1 LGHDT and CDR2 YNNKEL (reference sequence). The CDR3 loop spans 16 amino acids. V was cut by 1 base and J by 3 bases, with 15 bases left in between.

The rearrangement links TRBV6-6 to TRBJ2-7, with 8 bases aligning to TRBD1. CDR3 size: 14 residues. The V and J ends lost 6 bases and 2 bases, in that order; junction bases with no gene match: 6. The V gene's germline CDR1 is MNHNY and CDR2 SVGAGI (reference sequence). CDR3 residues: CASRSRDRPYEQYF. The CDR3 DNA sequence: TGTGCCAGCAGGAGCCGGGACAGGCCCTACGAGCAGTACTTC.

The chain employs TRBV18 and TRBJ1-1; 8 positions agree with TRBD1. Germline CDR1 and CDR2: KGHSH and LQKENI. The J segment lost 9 bases and the V segment lost 0 bases, leaving 6 bases of the junction unmatched. This CDR3 spans 14 amino acids. CDR3 sequence reads: CASSPPGGQDQAFF. As DNA, the CDR3 is TGTGCCAGCTCACCACCGGGGGGACAGGACCAAGCTTTCTTT.

This clone has just one count. The chain links TRBV7-2 to TRBJ1-5; D is unclear. Germline V gene lookup returns CDR1 SGHTA and CDR2 FQGNSA. This CDR3 has 13 amino acids. Trimming shortened V by 4 bases and J by 9 bases, and 13 bases separated the two germline ends. CDR3 amino acids: CASSSRPLGPQHF. For the CDR3, the DNA is TGTGCCAGCAGCTCCCGCCCCTTGGGGCCCCAGCATTTT.

The rearrangement uses TRBV5-8 and TRBJ1-4; 10 bases fit TRBD1. This CDR3 is 18 amino acids long. J was trimmed by 0 bases and V by 2 bases; bases with no gene match: 7. Germline V gene lookup returns CDR1 SGHTS and CDR2 YDEGEE. The CDR3 DNA reads as TGTGCCAGCAGCTTTGGGACAGGGGCCATTCCAACTAATGAAAAACTGTTTTTT. Its protein is CASSFGTGAIPTNEKLFF.

V and J are TRBV18 and TRBJ1-2, with D perhaps matching TRBD1 (5 bases). Germline values: CDR1 KGHSH, CDR2 LQKENI. Trimming stripped 3 bases from V and 0 bases from J, with 17 bases between. The CDR3 covers 17 residues. DNA of the CDR3: TGTGCCAGCTCACCCTATCTGGGACGGGGAGCTAACTATGGCTACACCTTC. Protein: CASSPYLGRGANYGYTF.

The J gene is TRBJ2-4, the V gene TRBV28, with D tentatively TRBD1 (5 bases). CDR1 is MDHEN and CDR2 is SYDVKM in the germline V gene. The CDR3 has 17 amino acids. The V gene lost 7 bases and the J gene lost 0 bases, with 19 bases spanning the gap. CDR3 DNA sequence: TGTGCCAGCACCGTTTCAAGGGGTACCCTAGCCAAAAACATTCAGTACTTC. This sequence encodes CASTVSRGTLAKNIQYF.

The V gene is TRBV5-1, the J gene TRBJ1-5; no definite D call. The V gene's germline CDR1 is SGHRS and CDR2 YFSETQ. V was clipped by 4 bases and J by 3 bases, with 8 bases between them. The CDR3 totals 13 residues. The CDR3 is CASSNGNNQPQHF. The CDR3 DNA follows: TGCGCCAGCAGCAATGGTAACAATCAGCCCCAGCATTTT.

The genes are TRBV29-1 and TRBJ1-2, with TRBD1 matching 8 bases. V lost 2 bases and J lost 8; bases outside the gene matches: 4. Per germline, CDR1 SQVTM and CDR2 ANQGSEA. The CDR3 is 12 residues long. The CDR3 loop is CSVERTGTGYTF. CDR3 DNA sequence: TGCAGCGTTGAAAGGACAGGGACCGGCTACACCTTC.

This clone was observed a few times. V and J are TRBV5-1 and TRBJ2-3; the D is unclear. V was clipped by 0 bases and J by 2 bases, with 7 bases between them. There are 14 residues in the CDR3. Germline CDR1 SGHRS, CDR2 YFSETQ. The CDR3 loop reads CASSLATDTDTQYF. The CDR3 DNA reads as TGCGCCAGCAGCTTGGCCACGGACACAGATACGCAGTATTTT.

This clone was seen a single time. V and J are TRBV7-3 and TRBJ2-1, with a tentative D call TRBD1 (6 bases). Germline loops: CDR1 SGHTA, CDR2 FQGTGA. V was cut by 5 bases and J by 5 bases, with 13 bases left in between. The CDR3 length is 14 residues. The CDR3 spells CASSITGQHNEQFF. The CDR3 DNA reads TGTGCCAGCAGCATTACAGGACAGCACAATGAGCAGTTCTTC. Looking up the rest from reference TRBV7-3 and TRBJ2-1 gives the full variable domain: GAGVSQTPSNKVTEKGKYVELRCDPISGHTALYWYRQSLGQGPEFLIYFQGTGAADDSGLPNDRFFAVRPEGSVSTLKIQRTERGDSAVYLCASSITGQHNEQFFGPGTRLTVL.